This TCR beta chain stems from a study of control samples from healthy donors and cancer patients. Clones were read by immunoSEQ multiplex PCR, and TCRdb kept only the in-frame ones, dropping some. The table lists 20,000 to 25,000 clones, roughly 84% of them singletons. The trim removed 1 base at V and 2 bases at J, leaving 6 bases unmatched. Germline lookup yields CDR1 LNHNV and CDR2 YYDKDF (reference sequence). The CDR3 has 17 residues. Sequenced: PBMCs. This rearrangement joins TRBV15 to TRBJ2-3; TRBD2 agrees at 10 bases. The source is a man aged 55 to 69 with head and neck cancer. The chain's CDR3 is CATSRGDSGGFTDTQYF. The CDR3 coding sequence is TGTGCCACCAGCAGAGGGGATAGCGGGGGGTTCACAGATACGCAGTATTTT.